The T cell receptor (beta chain) under discussion was sequenced for a study of OX40 agonist ivuxolimab in advanced cancers. Some clones are missing from TCRdb's copy, which holds only in-frame ones; the method was immunoSEQ multiplex PCR. This table has some 65,000 clones, 75% to 90% appearing once. Germline CDR1 SGDLS, CDR2 YYNGEE. V dropped 3 bases and J dropped 4 bases, with 19 bases sitting between them. The CDR3 totals 16 residues. The chain carries TRBV9 and TRBJ1-2, with a tentative D call TRBD1 (5 bases). This sequence originates from an adult with an advanced solid tumor such as melanoma, head and neck, liver or kidney cancer. This sample comprised CD4+ or CD8+ T cells sorted from blood, obtained in a trial of the OX40 agonist ivuxolimab. CDR3 in DNA: TGTGCCAGCAGCGGGAGACTCGGGGCAACTTTCTATGGCTACACCTTC. As protein: CASSGRLGATFYGYTF.